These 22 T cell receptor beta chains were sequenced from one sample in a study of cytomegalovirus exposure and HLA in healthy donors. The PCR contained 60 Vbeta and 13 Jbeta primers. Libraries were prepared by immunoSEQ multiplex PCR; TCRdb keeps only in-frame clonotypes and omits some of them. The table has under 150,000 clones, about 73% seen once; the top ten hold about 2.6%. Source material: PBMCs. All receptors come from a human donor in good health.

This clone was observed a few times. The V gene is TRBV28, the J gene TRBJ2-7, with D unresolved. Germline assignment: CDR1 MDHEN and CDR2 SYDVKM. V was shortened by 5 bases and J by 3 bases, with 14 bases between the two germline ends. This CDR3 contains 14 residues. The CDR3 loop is CASSQVTPHYEQYF. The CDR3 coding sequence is TGTGCCAGCAGTCAGGTAACCCCTCACTACGAGCAGTACTTC.

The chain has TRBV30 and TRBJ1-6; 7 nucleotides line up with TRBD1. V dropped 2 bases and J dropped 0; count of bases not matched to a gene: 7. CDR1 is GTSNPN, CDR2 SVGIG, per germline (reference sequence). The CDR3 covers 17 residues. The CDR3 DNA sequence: TGTGCCTGGAGTCCCGACAGGGAGAGCTCCTATAATTCACCCCTCCACTTT. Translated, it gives CAWSPDRESSYNSPLHF. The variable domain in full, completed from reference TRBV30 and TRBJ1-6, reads SQTIHQWPATLVQPVGSPLSLECTVEGTSNPNLYWYRQAAGRGLQLLFYSVGIGQISSEVPQNLSASRPQDRQFILSSKKLLLSDSGFYLCAWSPDRESSYNSPLHFGNGTRLTVT.

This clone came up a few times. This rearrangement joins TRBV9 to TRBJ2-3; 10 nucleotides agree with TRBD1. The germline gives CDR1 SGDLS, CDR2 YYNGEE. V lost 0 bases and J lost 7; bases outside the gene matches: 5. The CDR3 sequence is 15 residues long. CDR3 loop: CASSVARQGAYTQYF. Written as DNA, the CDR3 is TGTGCCAGCAGCGTAGCGAGACAGGGGGCATATACGCAGTATTTT.

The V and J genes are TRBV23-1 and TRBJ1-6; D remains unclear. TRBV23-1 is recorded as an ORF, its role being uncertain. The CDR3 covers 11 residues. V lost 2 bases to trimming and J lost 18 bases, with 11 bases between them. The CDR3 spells CASSQPTGAHF. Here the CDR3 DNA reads TGCGCCAGCAGTCAACCAACCGGTGCCCACTTT.

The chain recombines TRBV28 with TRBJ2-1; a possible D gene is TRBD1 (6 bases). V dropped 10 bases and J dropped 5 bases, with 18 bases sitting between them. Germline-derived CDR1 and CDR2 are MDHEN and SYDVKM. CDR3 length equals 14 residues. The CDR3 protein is CATSRQDINNEQFF. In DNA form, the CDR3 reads TGTGCCACTAGTCGACAGGATATCAACAATGAGCAGTTCTTC.

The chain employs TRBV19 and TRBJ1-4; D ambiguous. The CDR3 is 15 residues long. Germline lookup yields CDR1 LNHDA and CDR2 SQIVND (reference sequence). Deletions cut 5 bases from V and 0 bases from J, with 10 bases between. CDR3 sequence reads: CASSRPGSTNEKLFF. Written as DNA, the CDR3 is TGTGCCAGTAGTCGGCCGGGATCAACTAATGAAAAACTGTTTTTT.

The CDR3 region has the DNA TGTGCCAGCTCACCAGAGACACGGATCTACAATGAGCAGTTCTTC. Protein sequence: CASSPETRIYNEQFF. The chain employs TRBV18 and TRBJ2-1; D is undetermined. The germline V gene has CDR1 KGHSH and CDR2 LQKENI. The V gene lost 2 bases and the J gene lost 3 bases, with 11 bases spanning the gap. The CDR3 runs 15 residues.

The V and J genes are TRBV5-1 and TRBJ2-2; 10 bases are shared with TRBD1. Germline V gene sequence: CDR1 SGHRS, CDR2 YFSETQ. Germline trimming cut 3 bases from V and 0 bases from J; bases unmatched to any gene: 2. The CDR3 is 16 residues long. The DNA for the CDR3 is TGCGCCAGCAGCTCGGGACAGGGGTCGAACACCGGGGAGCTGTTTTTT. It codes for CASSSGQGSNTGELFF.

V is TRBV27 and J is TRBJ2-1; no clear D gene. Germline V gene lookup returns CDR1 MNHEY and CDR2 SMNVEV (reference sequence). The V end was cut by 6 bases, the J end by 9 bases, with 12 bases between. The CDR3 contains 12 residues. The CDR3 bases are TGTGCCAGCAGGGCCACTTTAGCTGAGCAGTTCTTC. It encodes CASRATLAEQFF.

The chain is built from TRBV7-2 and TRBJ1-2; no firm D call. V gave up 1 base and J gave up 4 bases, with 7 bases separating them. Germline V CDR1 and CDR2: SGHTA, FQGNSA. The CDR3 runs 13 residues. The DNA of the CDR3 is TGTGCCAGCAGCTTAGTCGCGGGCTATGGCTACACCTTC. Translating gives CASSLVAGYGYTF.

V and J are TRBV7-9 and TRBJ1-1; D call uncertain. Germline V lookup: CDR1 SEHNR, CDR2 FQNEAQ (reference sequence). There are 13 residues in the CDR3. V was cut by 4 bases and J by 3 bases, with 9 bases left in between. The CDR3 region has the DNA TGTGCCAGCAGCTCCCCACGGGACACTGAAGCTTTCTTT. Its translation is CASSSPRDTEAFF.

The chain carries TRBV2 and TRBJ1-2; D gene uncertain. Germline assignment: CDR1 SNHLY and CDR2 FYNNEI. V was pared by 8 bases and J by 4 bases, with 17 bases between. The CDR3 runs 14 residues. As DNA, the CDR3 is TGTGCCAGCGATCCGCGGGAGGTTGGCTATGGCTACACCTTC. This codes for CASDPREVGYGYTF.

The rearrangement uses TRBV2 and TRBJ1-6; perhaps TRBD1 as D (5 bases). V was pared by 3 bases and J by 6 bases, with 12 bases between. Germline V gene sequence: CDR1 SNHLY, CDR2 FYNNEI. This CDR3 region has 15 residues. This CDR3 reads CASSEGDLGNSPLHF. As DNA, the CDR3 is TGTGCCAGCAGTGAGGGGGACTTGGGTAATTCACCCCTCCACTTT.

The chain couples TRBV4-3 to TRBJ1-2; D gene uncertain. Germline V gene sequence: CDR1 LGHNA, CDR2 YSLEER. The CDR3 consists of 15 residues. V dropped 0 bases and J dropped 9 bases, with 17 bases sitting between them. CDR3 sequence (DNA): TGCGCCAGCAGCCAAGATAGGACCAGCGGGTACAGCTACACCTTC. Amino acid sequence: CASSQDRTSGYSYTF.

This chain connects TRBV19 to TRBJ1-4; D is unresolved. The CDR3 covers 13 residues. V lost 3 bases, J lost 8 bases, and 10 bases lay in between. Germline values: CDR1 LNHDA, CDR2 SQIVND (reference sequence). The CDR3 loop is CASSMRHEEKLFF. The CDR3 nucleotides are TGTGCCAGTAGTATGAGGCATGAAGAAAAACTGTTTTTT. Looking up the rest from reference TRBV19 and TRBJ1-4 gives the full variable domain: DGGITQSPKYLFRKEGQNVTLSCEQNLNHDAMYWYRQDPGQGLRLIYYSQIVNDFQKGDIAEGYSVSREKKESFPLTVTSAQKNPTAFYLCASSMRHEEKLFFGSGTQLSVL.

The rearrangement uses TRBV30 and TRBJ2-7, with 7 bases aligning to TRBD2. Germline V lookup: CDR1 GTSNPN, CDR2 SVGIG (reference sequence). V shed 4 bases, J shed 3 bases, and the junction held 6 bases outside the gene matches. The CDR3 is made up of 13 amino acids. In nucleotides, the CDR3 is TGTGCCTGGATCTTCGGGAGGCACTACGAGCAGTACTTC. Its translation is CAWIFGRHYEQYF.

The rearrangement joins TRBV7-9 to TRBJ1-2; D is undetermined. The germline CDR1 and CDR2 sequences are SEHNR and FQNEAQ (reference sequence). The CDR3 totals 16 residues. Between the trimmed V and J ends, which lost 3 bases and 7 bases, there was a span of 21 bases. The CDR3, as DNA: TGTGCCAGCAGCTTCTCCTCGTGGCGGGGAGGTTCTGGCTACACCTTC. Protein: CASSFSSWRGGSGYTF.

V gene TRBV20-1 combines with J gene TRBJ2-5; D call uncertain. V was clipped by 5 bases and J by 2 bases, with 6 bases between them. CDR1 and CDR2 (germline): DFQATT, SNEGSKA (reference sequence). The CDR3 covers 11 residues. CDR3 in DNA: TGCAGTGCTGAGAGACAAGAGACCCAGTACTTC. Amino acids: CSAERQETQYF.

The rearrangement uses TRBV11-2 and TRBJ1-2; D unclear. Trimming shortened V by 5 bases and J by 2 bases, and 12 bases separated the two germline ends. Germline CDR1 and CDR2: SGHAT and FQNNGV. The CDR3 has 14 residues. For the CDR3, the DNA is TGTGCCAGCAGCCAATCGGTGCGGAACTATGGCTACACCTTC. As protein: CASSQSVRNYGYTF.

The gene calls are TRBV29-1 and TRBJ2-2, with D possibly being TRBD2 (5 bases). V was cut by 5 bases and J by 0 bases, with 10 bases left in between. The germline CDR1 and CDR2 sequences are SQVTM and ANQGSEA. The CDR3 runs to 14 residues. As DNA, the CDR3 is TGCAGCGTTCGGCAGACTACGAACACCGGGGAGCTGTTTTTT. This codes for CSVRQTTNTGELFF.

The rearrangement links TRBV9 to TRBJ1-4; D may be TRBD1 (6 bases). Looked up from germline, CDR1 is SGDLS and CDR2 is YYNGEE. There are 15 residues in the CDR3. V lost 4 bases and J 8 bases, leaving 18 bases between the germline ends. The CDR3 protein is CASSLAPGVEEKLFF. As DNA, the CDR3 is TGTGCCAGCAGCCTAGCCCCAGGGGTGGAGGAAAAACTGTTTTTT.

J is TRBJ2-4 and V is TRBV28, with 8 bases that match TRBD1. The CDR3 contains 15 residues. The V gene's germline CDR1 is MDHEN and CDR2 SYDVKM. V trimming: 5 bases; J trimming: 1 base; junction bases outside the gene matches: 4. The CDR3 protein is CASSTSGGAKNIQYF. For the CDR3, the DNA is TGTGCCAGCAGTACCTCAGGGGGCGCCAAAAACATTCAGTACTTC.